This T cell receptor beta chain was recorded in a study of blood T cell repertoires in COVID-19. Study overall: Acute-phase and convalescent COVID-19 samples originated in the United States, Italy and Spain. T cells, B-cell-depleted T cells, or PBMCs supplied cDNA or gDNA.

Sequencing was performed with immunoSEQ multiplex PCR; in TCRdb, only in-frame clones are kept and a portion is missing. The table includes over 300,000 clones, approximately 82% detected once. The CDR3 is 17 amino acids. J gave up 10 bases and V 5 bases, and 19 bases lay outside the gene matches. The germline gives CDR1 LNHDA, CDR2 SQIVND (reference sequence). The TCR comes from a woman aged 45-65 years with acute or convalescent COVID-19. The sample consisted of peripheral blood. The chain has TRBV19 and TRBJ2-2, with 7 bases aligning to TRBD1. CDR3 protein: CASSQRRKGGLLEELFF. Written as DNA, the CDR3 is TGTGCCAGTAGTCAACGAAGAAAAGGGGGCCTTCTGGAGGAGCTGTTTTTT.